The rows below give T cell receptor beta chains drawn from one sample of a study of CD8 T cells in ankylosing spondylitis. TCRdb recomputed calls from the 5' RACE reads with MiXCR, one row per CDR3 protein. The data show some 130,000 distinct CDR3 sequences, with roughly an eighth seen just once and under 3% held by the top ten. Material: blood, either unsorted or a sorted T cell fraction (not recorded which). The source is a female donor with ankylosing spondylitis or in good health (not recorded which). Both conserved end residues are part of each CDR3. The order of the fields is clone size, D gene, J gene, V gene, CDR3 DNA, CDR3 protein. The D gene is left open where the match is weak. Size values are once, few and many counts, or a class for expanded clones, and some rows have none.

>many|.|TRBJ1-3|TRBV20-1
TGCAGTGCTCCCAGGGTGGATGGAAACACCATATATTTT
CSAPRVDGNTIYF
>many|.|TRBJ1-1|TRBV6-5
TGTGCCAGCAGTTACACGGACGGGGGAGCGGGGGCTTTCTTT
CASSYTDGGAGAFF
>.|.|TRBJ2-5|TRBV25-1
TGTGCCAGCAGTGGACGGCGAGAGACCCAGTACTTC
CASSGRRETQYF
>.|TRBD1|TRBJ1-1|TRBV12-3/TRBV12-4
TGTGCCAGCTGCCGACAGGGGCCGGCTTTCTTT
CASCRQGPAFF
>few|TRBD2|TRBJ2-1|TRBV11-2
TGTGCCAGCCACTCTTCTAGCGGTTTCTACAATGAGCAGTTCTTC
CASHSSSGFYNEQFF
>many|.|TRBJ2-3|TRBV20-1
TGCAGTGCCCACCAGGATAAAAGCACAGATACGCAGTATTTT
CSAHQDKSTDTQYF
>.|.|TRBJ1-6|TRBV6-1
TGTGCCAGCAGTCCGACGGGTCACACCCGTTCACCCCTCCACTTT
CASSPTGHTRSPLHF
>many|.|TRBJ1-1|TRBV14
TGTGCCAGCAGCTTCTCGGGTATGGCTGAAGCTTTCTTT
CASSFSGMAEAFF
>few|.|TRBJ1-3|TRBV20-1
TGCAGTGCTATTCCCTCAGACAGCTCTGGAAACACCATATATTTT
CSAIPSDSSGNTIYF
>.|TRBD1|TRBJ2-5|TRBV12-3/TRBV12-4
TGTGCCCTCAGTTTTTCCCGGGACAGGGGGCAGATAGAGACCCAGTACTTC
CALSFSRDRGQIETQYF
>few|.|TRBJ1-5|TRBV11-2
TGTGCCAGCAGCTTCTCTGGCGGCAATCAGCCCCAGCATTTT
CASSFSGGNQPQHF
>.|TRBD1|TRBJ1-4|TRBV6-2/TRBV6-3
TGTGCCAGCAGTGCCCAGGGGGCGGGGAAAGAAAAACTGTTTTTT
CASSAQGAGKEKLFF
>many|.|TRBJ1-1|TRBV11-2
TGTGCCAGCAGCTACGACACGTTCCGGGGGACTGAAGCTTTCTTT
CASSYDTFRGTEAFF
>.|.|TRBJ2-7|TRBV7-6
TGTGCCAGCAGCCGGGACCGTACCTACGAGCAGTACTTC
CASSRDRTYEQYF
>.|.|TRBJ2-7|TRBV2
TGTGCCAGCCGGACAGTTTACGAGCAGTACTTC
CASRTVYEQYF
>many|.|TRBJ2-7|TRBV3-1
TGTGCCAGCAGCCAAGAGGGGACCTACGAGCAGTACTTC
CASSQEGTYEQYF
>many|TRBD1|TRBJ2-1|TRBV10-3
TGTGCCATCAGTGAGTCGGACAGGGGAGGCAATGAGCAGTTCTTC
CAISESDRGGNEQFF
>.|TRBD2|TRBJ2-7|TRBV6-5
TGTGCCAGCAGTTACGGACTAGTTGGCGAGCAGTACTTC
CASSYGLVGEQYF
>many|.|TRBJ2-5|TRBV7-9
TGTGCCAGCAGCTTAGTTCTAGCCGGCGAGACCCAGTACTTC
CASSLVLAGETQYF
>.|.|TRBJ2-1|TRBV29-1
TGCAGCGATGAAGAGGTCATAGGGCTTGGTGAGCAGTTCTTC
CSDEEVIGLGEQFF
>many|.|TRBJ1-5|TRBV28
TGTGCCAGCAGTCCCCCTCCGAGAGGGAATAGCAATCAGCCCCAGCATTTT
CASSPPPRGNSNQPQHF
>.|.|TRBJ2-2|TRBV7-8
TGTGCCAGCAGACGGTCGAGCACCAGGGAGCTGTTTTTT
CASRRSSTRELFF
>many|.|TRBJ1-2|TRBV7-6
TGTGCCACCTCGGAGGGAGGGACCTATGGCTACACCTTC
CATSEGGTYGYTF
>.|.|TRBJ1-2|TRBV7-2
TGTGCCAGCAGCCTTACTATGGGGACTATTGGCTACACCTTC
CASSLTMGTIGYTF
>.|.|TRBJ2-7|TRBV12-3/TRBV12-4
TGTGCCAGCAGGCTAAACAGGGACCACGAGCAGTACTTC
CASRLNRDHEQYF
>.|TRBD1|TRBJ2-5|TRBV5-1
TGCGCCAGCAGATCCGGGACAGGGAGTTTGGGGGAGACCCAGTACTTC
CASRSGTGSLGETQYF
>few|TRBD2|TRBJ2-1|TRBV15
TGTGCCACCAGCAGATCGAGCGGGGGGGGATACAATGAGCAGTTCTTC
CATSRSSGGGYNEQFF
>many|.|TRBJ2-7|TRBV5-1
TGCGCCAGCAGCTTCCAACAGGGAGACTACGAGCAGTACTTC
CASSFQQGDYEQYF
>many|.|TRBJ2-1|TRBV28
TGTGCCAGCCGCCCTCCGGGACAAAAGCAGTTCTTC
CASRPPGQKQFF
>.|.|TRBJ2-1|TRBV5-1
TGCGCCAGCAGCTTTACTCTTGACTCCTACAATGAGCAGTTCTTC
CASSFTLDSYNEQFF
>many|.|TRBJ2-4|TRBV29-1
TGCAGCGTGACGCCAGGGGGGAACATTCAGTACTTC
CSVTPGGNIQYF
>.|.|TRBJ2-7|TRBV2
TGTGCCAGCAGTGAAGCGCAAGTACCTTTATACGGGGAGCAGTACTTC
CASSEAQVPLYGEQYF
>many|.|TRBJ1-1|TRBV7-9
TGTGCCAGCAGCCTAGGAGTAGAAGCTTTCTTT
CASSLGVEAFF
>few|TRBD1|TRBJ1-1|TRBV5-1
TGCGCCAGCAGCTTGGAGACCCAGGGGGTGGAAGCTTTCTTT
CASSLETQGVEAFF
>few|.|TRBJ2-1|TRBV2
TGTGCCAGCAGCCCCTGGGTAGGAGGCTATGAGCAGTTCTTC
CASSPWVGGYEQFF